This is a list of T cell receptor beta chains from one sample in a study of shared T cell receptors in the human thymus. TCRdb's table, derived via immunoSEQ multiplex PCR, lists solely in-frame clones and lacks some. Of 700,000 or so clones in the sample, 70% to 90% are singletons; the top ten hold 0.008% to 0.011%. The data were also submitted as part of a second study, on human thymus T cells.

Sequencing input: thymocytes. Receptors originate from a girl under three years old with a congenital heart defect. The CDR3 runs from the conserved cysteine through the conserved F or W. D genes are given only for firm matches. Some rows mark clone size as missing; the rest say once, few, many or name a class of expanded clone.

NA,TRBV25-1,TRBD1,TRBJ1-1,CASSESGTGGNTEAFF,TGTGCCAGCAGTGAATCCGGGACAGGGGGTAACACTGAAGCTTTCTTT
few,TRBV7-9,NA,TRBJ1-4,CASSLGRDINNEKLFF,TGTGCCAGCAGCTTGGGCCGGGACATCAATAATGAAAAACTGTTTTTT
NA,TRBV19,TRBD1,TRBJ2-3,CASTPLTGGAPDTQYF,TGTGCCAGTACCCCCCTCACAGGGGGCGCGCCAGATACGCAGTATTTT
NA,TRBV4-2,TRBD1,TRBJ1-1,CASSHLGVDRVNTEAFF,TGTGCCAGCAGCCATTTGGGGGTAGACAGGGTGAACACTGAAGCTTTCTTT
once,TRBV5-6,TRBD1,TRBJ1-2,CASSPDRGSLNYGYTF,TGTGCCAGCAGCCCGGACAGGGGCTCCTTAAACTATGGCTACACCTTC
NA,TRBV6-5,NA,TRBJ1-1,CASSYIRKLNTEAFF,TGTGCCAGCAGCTACATAAGGAAACTAAACACTGAAGCTTTCTTT
once,TRBV27,NA,TRBJ1-1,CASSPYRGTREAFF,TGTGCCAGCAGCCCCTATAGAGGGACAAGGGAAGCTTTCTTT
once,TRBV7-2,TRBD1,TRBJ1-5,CASSLGGTGSVSQPQHF,TGTGCCAGCAGCTTAGGAGGGACAGGGTCGGTAAGTCAGCCCCAGCATTTT
NA,TRBV5-1,NA,TRBJ2-1,CASQTRSVANEQFF,TGCGCCAGCCAGACTCGGTCGGTCGCCAATGAGCAGTTCTTC
once,TRBV7-2,TRBD1,TRBJ2-7,CASSPTYRGLHYEQYF,TGTGCCAGCAGCCCAACTTACAGGGGGCTCCACTACGAGCAGTACTTC
few,TRBV5-8,NA,TRBJ1-1,CASSLGVRQVPIEAFF,TGTGCCAGCAGCTTAGGCGTTAGACAGGTCCCCATCGAAGCTTTCTTT
NA,TRBV10-3,TRBD2,TRBJ2-1,CAIRTGTSKVDEQFF,TGTGCCATCAGGACCGGGACTAGCAAGGTCGATGAGCAGTTCTTC
few,TRBV9,TRBD2,TRBJ2-3,CASSVGGGKLGTDTQYF,TGTGCCAGCAGCGTAGGGGGAGGGAAGTTAGGCACAGATACGCAGTATTTT
NA,TRBV6-1,TRBD1,TRBJ1-2,CASSDGTGTANYGYTF,TGTGCCAGCAGTGATGGGACAGGGACAGCTAACTATGGCTACACCTTC
NA,TRBV12-5,NA,TRBJ2-1,CASGLGFGTDRNEQFF,TGTGCTAGTGGTTTGGGATTCGGGACTGACCGTAATGAGCAGTTCTTC
NA,TRBV9,NA,TRBJ2-4,CASSVGRDQKNIQYF,TGTGCCAGCAGCGTAGGGAGGGACCAGAAAAACATTCAGTACTTC
NA,TRBV7-8,NA,TRBJ1-2,CASSLAVRGRYGYTF,TGTGCCAGCAGCTTAGCGGTCAGGGGAAGATATGGCTACACCTTC
NA,TRBV6-5,NA,TRBJ1-5,CASSYARYSNQPQHF,TGTGCCAGCAGTTACGCCAGGTATAGCAATCAGCCCCAGCATTTT
few,TRBV9,TRBD2,TRBJ2-1,CASSPHSGYNEQFF,TGTGCCAGCAGCCCTCATAGCGGGTACAATGAGCAGTTCTTC
NA,TRBV6-1,TRBD1,TRBJ1-3,CASSLQGTSGNTIYF,TGTGCCAGCAGTTTACAGGGGACCTCTGGAAACACCATATATTTT
NA,TRBV9,TRBD1,TRBJ1-3,CASSVGFQVGQGGHVELSGNTIYF,TGTGCCAGCAGCGTAGGTTTCCAGGTGGGACAGGGTGGTCATGTGGAGCTGTCTGGAAACACCATATATTTT
NA,TRBV4-2,TRBD1,TRBJ1-2,CASSQELGQNYGYTF,TGTGCCAGCAGCCAAGAACTGGGACAGAACTATGGCTACACCTTC
NA,TRBV19,NA,TRBJ1-2,CASSMSRGIYGYTF,TGTGCCAGTAGTATGTCCCGAGGTATCTATGGCTACACCTTC
NA,TRBV6-1,TRBD1,TRBJ1-5,CASSEVEGAGQPQHF,TGTGCCAGCAGTGAAGTTGAGGGGGCAGGTCAGCCCCAGCATTTT